A selection of T cell receptor beta chains follows, all from one sample in a study of blood T cell repertoires in COVID-19. Data came from immunoSEQ multiplex PCR; TCRdb stores just in-frame clones and leaves some out. The sample yields a few hundred thousand clones, roughly nine tenths seen once. The sample comprised PBMCs or T cells enriched from blood (not recorded which). These receptors all stem from a woman in her forties or fifties who had been exposed to COVID-19. Each CDR3 is given with its conserved first and last residue. The D gene is left open where the match is weak. Clone size appears in some rows only: once, few, many, or a class for an expanded clone.

v_gene: TRBV6-4
j_gene: TRBJ1-2
abundance: .
d_gene: .
CDR3nt: TGTGCCAGCAGTGAGGGGGGGCACTATGGCTACACCTTC
CDR3aa: CASSEGGHYGYTF

v_gene: TRBV4-1
j_gene: TRBJ1-6
abundance: .
d_gene: .
CDR3nt: TGCGCCAGCAGCCAAGAGGGTGCAGGGAGGTCCCTCCACTTT
CDR3aa: CASSQEGAGRSLHF

v_gene: TRBV15
j_gene: TRBJ1-2
abundance: once
d_gene: .
CDR3nt: TGTGCCACCAGCAGAGGCACGGGACACTCTGGCTACACCTTC
CDR3aa: CATSRGTGHSGYTF

v_gene: TRBV19
j_gene: TRBJ2-3
abundance: .
d_gene: TRBD1
CDR3nt: TGTGCCAGTACCTGGGACAGAGGAGATACGCAGTATTTT
CDR3aa: CASTWDRGDTQYF

v_gene: TRBV27
j_gene: TRBJ1-2
abundance: .
d_gene: .
CDR3nt: TGTGCCAGCAGTTCCTTCCGGACAACTCATAACTATGGCTACACCTTC
CDR3aa: CASSSFRTTHNYGYTF

v_gene: TRBV6-5
j_gene: TRBJ2-3
abundance: .
d_gene: TRBD2
CDR3nt: TGTGCCAGCAGTTACTCGAAACTAGCGCCGCCCGATACGCAGTATTTT
CDR3aa: CASSYSKLAPPDTQYF

v_gene: TRBV9
j_gene: TRBJ1-5
abundance: .
d_gene: .
CDR3nt: TGTGCCAGCAGCGTAGGAGGGGGGGTTCAGCCCCAGCATTTT
CDR3aa: CASSVGGGVQPQHF

v_gene: TRBV2
j_gene: TRBJ1-6
abundance: .
d_gene: TRBD1
CDR3nt: TGTGCCAGCATAGGGGACAGCATCTATAATTCACCCCTCCACTTT
CDR3aa: CASIGDSIYNSPLHF

v_gene: TRBV4-2
j_gene: TRBJ1-2
abundance: .
d_gene: TRBD1
CDR3nt: TGTGCCAGCAGCCAAGACAAGGGGGTCGGGACAGGGCGCTATGGCTACACCTTC
CDR3aa: CASSQDKGVGTGRYGYTF

v_gene: TRBV20-1
j_gene: TRBJ2-5
abundance: .
d_gene: TRBD2
CDR3nt: TGCAGTGCTAGTCGACTAGCGGGGGTAATCAAAGAGACCCAGTACTTC
CDR3aa: CSASRLAGVIKETQYF

v_gene: TRBV6-1
j_gene: TRBJ1-4
abundance: .
d_gene: .
CDR3nt: TGTGCCAGCAGAGAACAGGGTCTCATATATGAAAAACTGTTTTTT
CDR3aa: CASREQGLIYEKLFF

v_gene: TRBV5-1
j_gene: TRBJ2-1
abundance: .
d_gene: TRBD1
CDR3nt: TGCGCCAGCAGCGTTTGGACAGGGGGCTCGTATGAGCAGTTCTTC
CDR3aa: CASSVWTGGSYEQFF

v_gene: TRBV2
j_gene: TRBJ1-6
abundance: .
d_gene: TRBD1
CDR3nt: TGTGCCAGCAGTGCGTGGGACAGGGACGACTCGCCCTATAATTCACCCCTCCACTTT
CDR3aa: CASSAWDRDDSPYNSPLHF

v_gene: TRBV7-8
j_gene: TRBJ1-2
abundance: .
d_gene: TRBD1
CDR3nt: TGTGCCAGCAGCTCGACAGACAGGGAGGCCTCCCGTGGCAACTATGGCTACACCTTC
CDR3aa: CASSSTDREASRGNYGYTF

v_gene: TRBV7-9
j_gene: TRBJ2-7
abundance: .
d_gene: .
CDR3nt: TGTGCCAGCAGCTTAAACCTTGGAGATTTGTACTTC
CDR3aa: CASSLNLGDLYF

v_gene: TRBV18
j_gene: TRBJ1-2
abundance: .
d_gene: TRBD1
CDR3nt: TGTGCCAGCTCACCACTGCAGGGGGCTAACTATGGCTACACCTTC
CDR3aa: CASSPLQGANYGYTF

v_gene: TRBV2
j_gene: TRBJ1-5
abundance: .
d_gene: .
CDR3nt: TGTGCCAGCAGTGAGTCCGTGAGGGACAATCAGCCCCAGCATTTT
CDR3aa: CASSESVRDNQPQHF

v_gene: TRBV28
j_gene: TRBJ1-1
abundance: once
d_gene: .
CDR3nt: TGTGCCAGCAGTATCCTCCCAAGAATCCAGGGAGCTTTCTTT
CDR3aa: CASSILPRIQGAFF

v_gene: TRBV3-1/TRBV3-2
j_gene: TRBJ2-7
abundance: .
d_gene: .
CDR3nt: TGTGCCAGCAGCCAGTATTGGGGGGACTACGAGCAGTACTTC
CDR3aa: CASSQYWGDYEQYF

v_gene: TRBV10-3
j_gene: TRBJ2-1
abundance: .
d_gene: TRBD1
CDR3nt: TGTGCCATCAGTGAGTCGGGTGAGGGACAGGTCACCAATGAGCAGTTCTTC
CDR3aa: CAISESGEGQVTNEQFF

v_gene: TRBV5-4
j_gene: TRBJ2-3
abundance: .
d_gene: .
CDR3nt: TGTGCCAGCAGCTTGGACCGGGCAGATACGCAGTATTTT
CDR3aa: CASSLDRADTQYF

v_gene: TRBV7-8
j_gene: TRBJ1-5
abundance: .
d_gene: TRBD1
CDR3nt: TGTGCCAGCAGCCGACTCACAGGGGGCAGTAATCAGCCCCAGCATTTT
CDR3aa: CASSRLTGGSNQPQHF

v_gene: TRBV5-4
j_gene: TRBJ1-1
abundance: .
d_gene: TRBD1
CDR3nt: TGTGCCAGCAGTGTGGAGGGACAGATGAACACTGAAGCTTTCTTT
CDR3aa: CASSVEGQMNTEAFF

v_gene: TRBV19
j_gene: TRBJ2-7
abundance: .
d_gene: TRBD1
CDR3nt: TGTGCCAGTAGCCGTGAGGGGACAGGGGCCTACGAGCAGTACTTC
CDR3aa: CASSREGTGAYEQYF

v_gene: TRBV5-1
j_gene: TRBJ1-1
abundance: .
d_gene: TRBD1
CDR3nt: TGCGCCAGCAGCTGGGGGACAGGGGGCGGCACTGAAGCTTTCTTT
CDR3aa: CASSWGTGGGTEAFF

v_gene: TRBV30
j_gene: TRBJ1-5
abundance: .
d_gene: TRBD1
CDR3nt: TGTGCCTGGAGTGAAAAGCCGGGACAGGGTAATCAGCCCCAGCATTTT
CDR3aa: CAWSEKPGQGNQPQHF

v_gene: TRBV4-1
j_gene: TRBJ1-6
abundance: .
d_gene: TRBD1
CDR3nt: TGCGCCAGCAGCCGCGACAGGGATGTATCCCTCCACTTT
CDR3aa: CASSRDRDVSLHF

v_gene: TRBV30
j_gene: TRBJ1-2
abundance: .
d_gene: .
CDR3nt: TGTGCCTGGACTTTAGCTTCGGACTATGGCTACACCTTC
CDR3aa: CAWTLASDYGYTF

v_gene: TRBV7-6
j_gene: TRBJ2-1
abundance: .
d_gene: TRBD1
CDR3nt: TGTGCCAGCAGCGGCCCCGTGGGACAGGGGCCGACTTTGTACAATGAGCAGTTCTTC
CDR3aa: CASSGPVGQGPTLYNEQFF

v_gene: TRBV21-1
j_gene: TRBJ2-4
abundance: few
d_gene: .
CDR3nt: TGTGCCAGCAGGCCTATTAGCGGGGGGGAACTCATTCAGTACTTC
CDR3aa: CASRPISGGELIQYF

v_gene: TRBV10-3
j_gene: TRBJ1-1
abundance: once
d_gene: .
CDR3nt: TGTGCCATCCAGTTGGGTGGGGGCCGGCGGACTGAAGCTTTCTTT
CDR3aa: CAIQLGGGRRTEAFF

v_gene: TRBV5-1
j_gene: TRBJ2-2
abundance: .
d_gene: .
CDR3nt: TGCGCCAGCAGCCTACTAAAGACAGTTCCAACCGGGGAGCTGTTTTTT
CDR3aa: CASSLLKTVPTGELFF

v_gene: TRBV2
j_gene: TRBJ1-2
abundance: .
d_gene: .
CDR3nt: TGTGCCAGCAGTCACAGGGTAGACTATGGCTACACCTTC
CDR3aa: CASSHRVDYGYTF

v_gene: TRBV4-2
j_gene: TRBJ2-7
abundance: .
d_gene: .
CDR3nt: TGTGCCAGCAGCCAAGAATTGGCGGGGGCGACCTACGAGCAGTACTTC
CDR3aa: CASSQELAGATYEQYF

v_gene: TRBV7-2
j_gene: TRBJ1-1
abundance: .
d_gene: .
CDR3nt: TGTGCCAGCAGCTTAGGCGCGGGGACTGAAGCTTTCTTT
CDR3aa: CASSLGAGTEAFF

v_gene: TRBV7-9
j_gene: TRBJ2-5
abundance: .
d_gene: .
CDR3nt: TGTGCCAGCAGCTGGGCGACTAGTCGGGAGACCCAGTACTTC
CDR3aa: CASSWATSRETQYF

v_gene: TRBV6-1
j_gene: TRBJ1-5
abundance: .
d_gene: .
CDR3nt: TGTGCCAGCAGTGAAGTTCCAGGGGCAAACAATCAGCCCCAGCATTTT
CDR3aa: CASSEVPGANNQPQHF

v_gene: TRBV3-1/TRBV3-2
j_gene: TRBJ1-2
abundance: .
d_gene: TRBD1
CDR3nt: TGTGCCACCAAAAAAAAAGAGACAGGGGGCTATGGCTACACCTTC
CDR3aa: CATKKKETGGYGYTF

v_gene: TRBV30
j_gene: TRBJ2-1
abundance: .
d_gene: TRBD1
CDR3nt: TGTGCCTACAACAGGGGGTCCAGTCCCAATGAGCAGTTCTTC
CDR3aa: CAYNRGSSPNEQFF

v_gene: TRBV4-1
j_gene: TRBJ2-1
abundance: .
d_gene: .
CDR3nt: TGCGCCAGCAGCCAAGATCCCCACTACAATGAGCAGTTCTTC
CDR3aa: CASSQDPHYNEQFF

v_gene: TRBV5-6
j_gene: TRBJ1-1
abundance: .
d_gene: .
CDR3nt: TGTGCCAGCAGCCCCGGGTTGAACACTGAAGCTTTCTTT
CDR3aa: CASSPGLNTEAFF

v_gene: TRBV3-1/TRBV3-2
j_gene: TRBJ1-4
abundance: .
d_gene: TRBD1
CDR3nt: TGTGCCAGCAGCCCGGGACAGGGAGGAGAAAAACTGTTTTTT
CDR3aa: CASSPGQGGEKLFF

v_gene: TRBV3-1/TRBV3-2
j_gene: TRBJ2-1
abundance: .
d_gene: TRBD2
CDR3nt: TGTGCCAGCAGCCAAGATAGCGGGGGGGCCGGTGAGCAGTTCTTC
CDR3aa: CASSQDSGGAGEQFF

v_gene: TRBV12-5
j_gene: TRBJ2-5
abundance: .
d_gene: TRBD2
CDR3nt: TGTGCTAGTGGTTTGGTGATTAGCGGGGGGTTTGTCGAGACCCAGTACTTC
CDR3aa: CASGLVISGGFVETQYF

v_gene: TRBV2
j_gene: TRBJ2-2
abundance: .
d_gene: .
CDR3nt: TGTGCCAGCAGTGTTGGAGGGGCTATCGCCGGGGAGCTGTTTTTT
CDR3aa: CASSVGGAIAGELFF

v_gene: TRBV25-1
j_gene: TRBJ2-1
abundance: .
d_gene: TRBD1
CDR3nt: TGTGCCAGCAGTGAATTTGGTGGGGACAGGGCAGGCAATGAGCAGTTCTTC
CDR3aa: CASSEFGGDRAGNEQFF

v_gene: TRBV7-2
j_gene: TRBJ1-4
abundance: .
d_gene: .
CDR3nt: TGTGCCAGCAGCTCCGACGGGGGTCTAGCAACTAATGAAAAACTGTTTTTT
CDR3aa: CASSSDGGLATNEKLFF

v_gene: TRBV5-8
j_gene: TRBJ1-4
abundance: .
d_gene: TRBD1
CDR3nt: TGTGCCAGCAGCTTCCCGGACAGGGCCGATCATGAAAAACTGTTTTTT
CDR3aa: CASSFPDRADHEKLFF

v_gene: TRBV5-1
j_gene: TRBJ1-1
abundance: .
d_gene: .
CDR3nt: TGCGCCAGCAGCAGGACAGCTCTGAACACTGAAGCTTTCTTT
CDR3aa: CASSRTALNTEAFF

v_gene: TRBV28
j_gene: TRBJ2-7
abundance: .
d_gene: TRBD1
CDR3nt: TGTGCCAGCAGACATCCGGGACAGGGGACGATCGAGCAGTACTTC
CDR3aa: CASRHPGQGTIEQYF

v_gene: TRBV5-1
j_gene: TRBJ2-3
abundance: .
d_gene: .
CDR3nt: TGCGCCAGCATGTCGGGGTACACAGATACGCAGTATTTT
CDR3aa: CASMSGYTDTQYF

v_gene: TRBV28
j_gene: TRBJ1-4
abundance: .
d_gene: .
CDR3nt: TGTGCCAGCAGTCCACCCGCGTTACTTCAAAAACTGTTTTTT
CDR3aa: CASSPPALLQKLFF

v_gene: TRBV6-5
j_gene: TRBJ1-5
abundance: .
d_gene: TRBD1
CDR3nt: TGTGCCAGCATCGGGACAGGAAATCAGCCCCAGCATTTT
CDR3aa: CASIGTGNQPQHF

v_gene: TRBV19
j_gene: TRBJ2-1
abundance: .
d_gene: TRBD1
CDR3nt: TGTGCCAGTAGCACAACTCGGGACAGCTACAATGAGCAGTTCTTC
CDR3aa: CASSTTRDSYNEQFF